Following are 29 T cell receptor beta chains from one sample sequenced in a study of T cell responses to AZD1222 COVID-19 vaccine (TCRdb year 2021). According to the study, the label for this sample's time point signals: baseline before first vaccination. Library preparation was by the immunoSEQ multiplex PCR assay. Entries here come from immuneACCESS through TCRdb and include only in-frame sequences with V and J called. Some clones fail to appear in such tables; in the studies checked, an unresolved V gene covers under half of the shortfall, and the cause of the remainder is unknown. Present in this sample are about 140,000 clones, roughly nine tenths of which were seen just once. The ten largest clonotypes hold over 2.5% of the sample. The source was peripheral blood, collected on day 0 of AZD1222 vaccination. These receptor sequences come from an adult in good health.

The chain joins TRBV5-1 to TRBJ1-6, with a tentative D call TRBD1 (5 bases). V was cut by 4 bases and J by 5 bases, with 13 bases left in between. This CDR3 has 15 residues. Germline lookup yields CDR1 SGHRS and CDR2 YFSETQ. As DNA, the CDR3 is TGCGCCAGCAGCCGGTCGGGGACTGATAATTCACCCCTCCACTTT. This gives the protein CASSRSGTDNSPLHF.

Here the CDR3 DNA reads TGTGCCAGCAGCGTACTAGGGTATGAGCAGTTCTTC. This gives the protein CASSVLGYEQFF. The chain has TRBV9 and TRBJ2-1; D is undetermined. V was cut by 1 base and J by 8 bases, with 7 bases left in between. This CDR3 spans 12 amino acids. Germline V gene lookup returns CDR1 SGDLS and CDR2 YYNGEE.

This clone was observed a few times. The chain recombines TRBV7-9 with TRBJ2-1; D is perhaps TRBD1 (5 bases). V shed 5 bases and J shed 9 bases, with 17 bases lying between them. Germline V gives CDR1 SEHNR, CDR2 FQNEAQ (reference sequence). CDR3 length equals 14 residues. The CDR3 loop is CASSQPDNIIEQFF. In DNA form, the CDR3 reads TGTGCCAGCAGCCAACCGGACAATATTATTGAGCAGTTCTTC.

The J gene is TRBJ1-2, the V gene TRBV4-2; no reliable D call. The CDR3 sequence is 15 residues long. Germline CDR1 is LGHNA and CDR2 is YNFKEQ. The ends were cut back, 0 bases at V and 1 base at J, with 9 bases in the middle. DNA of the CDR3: TGTGCCAGCAGCCAAGAGGTCCCACATAACTATGGCTACACCTTC. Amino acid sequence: CASSQEVPHNYGYTF.

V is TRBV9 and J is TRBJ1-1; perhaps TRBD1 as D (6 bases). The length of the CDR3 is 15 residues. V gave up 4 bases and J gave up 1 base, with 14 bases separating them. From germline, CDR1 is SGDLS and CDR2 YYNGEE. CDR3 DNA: TGTGCCAGCAGCCCGCACAGGGTAACGAACACTGAAGCTTTCTTT. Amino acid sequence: CASSPHRVTNTEAFF.

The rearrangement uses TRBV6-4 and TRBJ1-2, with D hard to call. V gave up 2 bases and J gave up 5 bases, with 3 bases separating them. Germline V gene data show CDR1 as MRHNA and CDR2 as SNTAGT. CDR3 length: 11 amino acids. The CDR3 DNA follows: TGTGCCAGCAGTGACGCATATGGCTACACCTTC. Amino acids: CASSDAYGYTF.

The DNA for the CDR3 is TGTGCCATCAGTGGAAGATCCGGGACGTCGACCTACGAGCAGTACTTC. Its translation is CAISGRSGTSTYEQYF. V is TRBV10-3 and J is TRBJ2-7; either TRBD1 or TRBD2 may fit D (5 bases each). Trimming removed 4 bases from V and 2 bases from J, with 18 bases in between. There are 16 residues in the CDR3. The germline V gene encodes CDR1 ENHRY and CDR2 SYGVKD.

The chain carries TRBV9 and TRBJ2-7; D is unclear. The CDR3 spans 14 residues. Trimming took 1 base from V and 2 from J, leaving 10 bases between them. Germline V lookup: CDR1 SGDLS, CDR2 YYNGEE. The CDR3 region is CASSVQADPYEQYF. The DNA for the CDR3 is TGTGCCAGCAGCGTACAGGCGGACCCCTACGAGCAGTACTTC.

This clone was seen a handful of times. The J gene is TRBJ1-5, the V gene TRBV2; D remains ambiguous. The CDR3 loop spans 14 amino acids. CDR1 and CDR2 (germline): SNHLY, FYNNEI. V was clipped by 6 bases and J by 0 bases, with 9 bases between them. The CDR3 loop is CASSSDGSNQPQHF. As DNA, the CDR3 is TGTGCCAGCAGCTCGGACGGTAGCAATCAGCCCCAGCATTTT.

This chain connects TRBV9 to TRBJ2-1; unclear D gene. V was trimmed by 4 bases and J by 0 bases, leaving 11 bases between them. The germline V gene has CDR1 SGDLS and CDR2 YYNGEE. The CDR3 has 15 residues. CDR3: CASSPHLVSYNEQFF. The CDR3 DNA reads TGTGCCAGCAGCCCCCACCTAGTCTCCTACAATGAGCAGTTCTTC. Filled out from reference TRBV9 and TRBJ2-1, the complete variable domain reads DSGVTQTPKHLITATGQRVTLRCSPRSGDLSVYWYQQSLDQGLQFLIQYYNGEERAKGNILERFSAQQFPDLHSELNLSSLELGDSALYFCASSPHLVSYNEQFFGPGTRLTVL.

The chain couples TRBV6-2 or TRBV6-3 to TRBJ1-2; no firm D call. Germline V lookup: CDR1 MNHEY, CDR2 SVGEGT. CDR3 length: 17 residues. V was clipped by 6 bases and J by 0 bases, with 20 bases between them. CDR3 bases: TGTGCCAGCAGCGAGACGAAAAGAGGAGCCTCTAACTATGGCTACACCTTC. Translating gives CASSETKRGASNYGYTF.

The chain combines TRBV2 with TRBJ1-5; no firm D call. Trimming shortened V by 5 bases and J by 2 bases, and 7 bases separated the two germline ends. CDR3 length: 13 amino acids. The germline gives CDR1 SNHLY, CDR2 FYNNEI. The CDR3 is CASSFRRNQPQHF. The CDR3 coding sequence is TGTGCCAGCAGTTTCCGACGCAATCAGCCCCAGCATTTT.

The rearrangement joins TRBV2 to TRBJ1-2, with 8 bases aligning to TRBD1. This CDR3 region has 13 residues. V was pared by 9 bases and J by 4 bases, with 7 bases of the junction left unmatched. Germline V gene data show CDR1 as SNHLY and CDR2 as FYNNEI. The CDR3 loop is CASQGAVGYGYTF. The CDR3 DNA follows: TGTGCCAGTCAGGGGGCAGTCGGCTATGGCTACACCTTC. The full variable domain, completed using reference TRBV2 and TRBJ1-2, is EPEVTQTPSHQVTQMGQEVILRCVPISNHLYFYWYRQILGQKVEFLVSFYNNEISEKSEIFDDQFSVERPDGSNFTLKIRSTKLEDSAMYFCASQGAVGYGYTFGSGTRLTVV.

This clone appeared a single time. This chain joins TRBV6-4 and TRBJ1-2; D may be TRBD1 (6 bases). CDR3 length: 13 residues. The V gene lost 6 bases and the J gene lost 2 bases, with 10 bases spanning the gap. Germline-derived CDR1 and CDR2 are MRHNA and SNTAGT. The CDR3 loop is CASRRDKNYGYTF. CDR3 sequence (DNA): TGTGCCAGCAGAAGGGACAAAAACTATGGCTACACCTTC.

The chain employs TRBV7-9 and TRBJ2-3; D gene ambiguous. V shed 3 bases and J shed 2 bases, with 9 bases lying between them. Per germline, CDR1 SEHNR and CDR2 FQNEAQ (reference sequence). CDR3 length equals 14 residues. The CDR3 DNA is TGTGCCAGCAGCTTGGGTCCTTACACAGATACGCAGTATTTT. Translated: CASSLGPYTDTQYF.

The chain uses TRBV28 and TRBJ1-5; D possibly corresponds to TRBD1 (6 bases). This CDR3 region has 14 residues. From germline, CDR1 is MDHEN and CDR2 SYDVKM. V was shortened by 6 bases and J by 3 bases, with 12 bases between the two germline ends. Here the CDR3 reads CASRRGGDNQPQHF. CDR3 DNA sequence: TGTGCCAGCAGGCGAGGGGGGGACAATCAGCCCCAGCATTTT.

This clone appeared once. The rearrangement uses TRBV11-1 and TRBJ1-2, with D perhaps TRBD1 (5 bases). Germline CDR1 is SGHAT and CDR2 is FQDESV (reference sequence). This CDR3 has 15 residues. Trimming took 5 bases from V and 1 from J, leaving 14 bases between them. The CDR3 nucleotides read TGTGCCAGCAGCCCCGGACAAGGCCTTAACTATGGCTACACCTTC. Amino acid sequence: CASSPGQGLNYGYTF.

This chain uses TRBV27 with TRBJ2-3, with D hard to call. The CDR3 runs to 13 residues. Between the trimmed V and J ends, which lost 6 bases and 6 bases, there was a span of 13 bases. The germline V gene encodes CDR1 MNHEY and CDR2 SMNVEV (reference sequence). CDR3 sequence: CASRRMPHDTQYF. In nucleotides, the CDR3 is TGTGCCAGCAGGCGCATGCCCCATGATACGCAGTATTTT.

CDR3 sequence reads: CASSQGPEVENSPLHF. The CDR3 coding sequence is TGCGCCAGCAGCCAAGGTCCGGAGGTGGAAAATTCACCCCTCCACTTT. V is TRBV4-3 and J is TRBJ1-6; D unclear. Looked up from germline, CDR1 is LGHNA and CDR2 is YSLEER. The CDR3 loop spans 16 amino acids. V lost 1 base, J lost 7 bases, and 14 bases lay in between.

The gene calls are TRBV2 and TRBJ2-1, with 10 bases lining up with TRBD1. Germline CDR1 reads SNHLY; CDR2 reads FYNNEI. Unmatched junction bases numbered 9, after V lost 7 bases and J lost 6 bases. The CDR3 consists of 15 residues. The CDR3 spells CASTEGTGAFNEQFF. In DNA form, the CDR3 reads TGTGCCAGCACGGAGGGGACAGGGGCTTTCAATGAGCAGTTCTTC.

CDR3 residues: CASATSGGLYEQYF. DNA for the CDR3: TGTGCCAGCGCAACTAGCGGGGGACTCTACGAGCAGTACTTC. This chain links TRBV6-6 with TRBJ2-7; 11 nucleotides line up with TRBD2. Trimming at V came to 8 bases and at J to 3 bases, leaving 6 bases not matched to a gene. The germline V gene has CDR1 MNHNY and CDR2 SVGAGI (reference sequence). The CDR3 runs 14 residues.

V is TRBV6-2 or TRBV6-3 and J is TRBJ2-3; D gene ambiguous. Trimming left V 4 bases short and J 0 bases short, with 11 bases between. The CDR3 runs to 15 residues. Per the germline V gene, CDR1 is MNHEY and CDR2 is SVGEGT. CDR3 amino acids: CASSSPITSTDTQYF. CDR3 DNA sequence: TGTGCCAGCAGTTCCCCCATCACCAGCACAGATACGCAGTATTTT.

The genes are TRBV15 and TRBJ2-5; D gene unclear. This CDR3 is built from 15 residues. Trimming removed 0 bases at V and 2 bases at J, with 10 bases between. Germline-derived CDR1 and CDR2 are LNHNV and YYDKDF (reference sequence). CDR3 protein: CATSRDPSSQETQYF. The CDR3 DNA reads TGTGCCACCAGCAGAGACCCCAGCAGTCAAGAGACCCAGTACTTC.

CDR3 in DNA: TGTGCCAGCAGCGCGGGGAGGGAGGGGGACGAGCAGTACTTC. It specifies CASSAGREGDEQYF. This chain links TRBV9 with TRBJ2-7; a possible D gene is TRBD2 (7 bases). The CDR3 extends over 14 amino acids. V lost 3 bases to trimming and J lost 5 bases, with 15 bases between them. Germline V gene sequence: CDR1 SGDLS, CDR2 YYNGEE.

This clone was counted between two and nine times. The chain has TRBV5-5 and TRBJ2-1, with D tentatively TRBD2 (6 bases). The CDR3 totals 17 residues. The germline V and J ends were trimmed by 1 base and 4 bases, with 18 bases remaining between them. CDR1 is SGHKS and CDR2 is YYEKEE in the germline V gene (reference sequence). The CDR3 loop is CASSLSPGATNYNEQFF. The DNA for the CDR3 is TGTGCCAGCAGCTTGTCGCCGGGAGCTACCAATTACAATGAGCAGTTCTTC.

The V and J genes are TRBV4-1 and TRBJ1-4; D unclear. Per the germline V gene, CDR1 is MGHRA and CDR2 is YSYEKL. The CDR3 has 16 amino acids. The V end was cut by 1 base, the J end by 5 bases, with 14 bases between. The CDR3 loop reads CASSQVTPRRNEKLFF. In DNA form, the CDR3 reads TGCGCCAGCAGCCAAGTGACCCCCCGGCGGAATGAAAAACTGTTTTTT.

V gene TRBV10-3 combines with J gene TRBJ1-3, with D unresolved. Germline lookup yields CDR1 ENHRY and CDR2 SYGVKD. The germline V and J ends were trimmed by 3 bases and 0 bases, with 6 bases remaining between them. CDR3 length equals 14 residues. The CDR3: CAISEGGSGNTIYF. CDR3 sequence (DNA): TGTGCCATCAGTGAAGGAGGCTCTGGAAACACCATATATTTT.

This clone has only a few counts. The CDR3 here is CASSPGGLATNEQFF. The CDR3 region has the DNA TGTGCCAGCAGTCCCGGGGGACTCGCAACCAATGAGCAGTTCTTC. The chain employs TRBV11-1 and TRBJ2-1; D might be TRBD2 (6 bases). The CDR3 covers 15 residues. Per germline, CDR1 SGHAT and CDR2 FQDESV (reference sequence). The V end lost 6 bases, the J end lost 6 bases, and 18 bases lay between the germline ends.

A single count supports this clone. The CDR3 region is CASSMKGAGELFF. Here the CDR3 DNA reads TGTGCCAGTAGTATGAAGGGAGCCGGGGAGCTGTTTTTT. This chain connects TRBV19 to TRBJ2-2; TRBD2 is a possible D gene (5 bases). The CDR3 contains 13 residues. Germline CDR1 reads LNHDA; CDR2 reads SQIVND (reference sequence). Trimming cost V 3 bases and J 6 bases, with 8 bases left between them. The full variable domain, with the rest looked up from reference TRBV19 and TRBJ2-2, is DGGITQSPKYLFRKEGQNVTLSCEQNLNHDAMYWYRQDPGQGLRLIYYSQIVNDFQKGDIAEGYSVSREKKESFPLTVTSAQKNPTAFYLCASSMKGAGELFFGEGSRLTVL.